The rows below give T cell receptor beta chains drawn from one sample of a study of PD-L1 blockade in urothelial cancer. Some clones are missing from TCRdb's copy, which holds only in-frame ones; the method was immunoSEQ multiplex PCR. The sample lists 20,000 to 25,000 clones; under 95% were seen once. Specimen: PBMCs, collected around atezolizumab (anti-PD-L1) treatment. The receptors derive from a woman between 55 and 75 years old with urothelial cancer. Each CDR3 is given with its conserved first and last residue.

J gene,CDR3 length,V gene,CDR3 protein
TRBJ2-5,15,TRBV10-2,CASSERGTIQETQYF
TRBJ2-5,13,TRBV2,CASSEGGWETQYF
TRBJ2-4,14,TRBV10-3,CAISAGLAKNIQYF
TRBJ1-2,14,TRBV6-1,CASSEGAGQMGYTF
TRBJ1-1,11,TRBV28,CASSGRTEAFF
TRBJ1-3,16,TRBV6-6,CASSYGDTSSGNTIYF
TRBJ2-2,17,TRBV27,CASSSLTGTGRTGELFF
TRBJ2-3,16,TRBV9,CASKAAGRLGTDTQYF
TRBJ1-1,14,TRBV28,CASSRVETNTEAFF
TRBJ2-1,14,TRBV19,CASRRTSGGTEQFF
TRBJ2-7,16,TRBV7-9,CASRQDGAGAPYEQYF
TRBJ2-5,13,TRBV29-1,CSAPGSRGETQYF
TRBJ2-1,15,TRBV7-6,CASSPGLAGDNEQFF
TRBJ2-5,15,TRBV28,CASSATGLQEETQYF
TRBJ2-7,15,TRBV7-3,CASSLQGSIVYEQYF
TRBJ2-7,14,TRBV6-4,CASSYGGRIYEQYF
TRBJ2-7,16,TRBV6-5,CASSYLTGTGAYEQYF
TRBJ1-6,15,TRBV25-1,CASIQVQGLESPLHF
TRBJ1-1,14,TRBV5-6,CASSLEQSNTEAFF
TRBJ2-7,15,TRBV6-6,CASSYSKGQGREQYF
TRBJ1-2,13,TRBV4-3,CASSQEPGYGYTF
TRBJ2-1,16,TRBV21-1,CASSKGEREDYNEQFF
TRBJ1-5,15,TRBV5-4,CASSLFGGGNQPQHF
TRBJ1-2,14,TRBV19,CASSPDWTGAGYTF
TRBJ2-5,15,TRBV5-1,CASSSLAATRETQYF
TRBJ2-2,16,TRBV28,CASRIEVESNTGELFF
TRBJ2-1,15,TRBV19,CASVLTSGGYNEQFF
TRBJ2-2,15,TRBV5-1,CASSPDRINTGELFF
TRBJ2-1,14,TRBV7-2,CASSLSSRGGEQFF
TRBJ1-5,15,TRBV19,CASSKGQGNNQPQHF
TRBJ2-7,14,TRBV4-1,CASSQGATSYEQYF
TRBJ1-5,14,TRBV19,CASSIADNNQPQHF
TRBJ1-5,15,TRBV9,CASGHGGAVNQPQHF
TRBJ2-5,13,TRBV9,CASSVDREETQYF
TRBJ1-2,12,TRBV5-3,CARSPQGGGYTF
TRBJ1-5,19,TRBV2,CASSEARRGPGYSNQPQHF
TRBJ2-1,15,TRBV5-1,CASSLSLQSYNEQFF
TRBJ1-1,14,TRBV7-9,CASSDRGGLWKAFF
TRBJ2-5,15,TRBV5-6,CASSSRTLVEETQYF
TRBJ2-1,14,TRBV5-1,CASSLYGGYNEQFF
TRBJ2-2,14,TRBV28,CASRPGHNTGELFF
TRBJ2-7,15,TRBV6-5,CASSYFGTASYEQYF
TRBJ1-6,19,TRBV5-1,CASSSSRTGKGTYNSPLHF
TRBJ2-7,14,TRBV5-1,CASSLTGSSYEQYF
TRBJ1-1,13,TRBV10-3,CAINRGSGTEAFF
TRBJ2-2,17,TRBV5-1,CASSPGSGRAHTGELFF
TRBJ1-2,15,TRBV19,CASSRNEGAVYGYTF
TRBJ1-3,15,TRBV19,CASSILGALGNTIYF
TRBJ2-3,14,TRBV6-1,CASPDTGMTDTQYF
TRBJ2-7,16,TRBV6-5,CASSYSRDTLYGEQYF
TRBJ2-1,18,TRBV9,CASSVVPHRFFSYNEQFF
TRBJ2-1,17,TRBV2,CASRGGLAGGTYNEQFF
TRBJ2-6,17,TRBV6-1,CASSVLLAGAGANVLTF
TRBJ2-4,12,TRBV25-1,CASSGLANIQYF